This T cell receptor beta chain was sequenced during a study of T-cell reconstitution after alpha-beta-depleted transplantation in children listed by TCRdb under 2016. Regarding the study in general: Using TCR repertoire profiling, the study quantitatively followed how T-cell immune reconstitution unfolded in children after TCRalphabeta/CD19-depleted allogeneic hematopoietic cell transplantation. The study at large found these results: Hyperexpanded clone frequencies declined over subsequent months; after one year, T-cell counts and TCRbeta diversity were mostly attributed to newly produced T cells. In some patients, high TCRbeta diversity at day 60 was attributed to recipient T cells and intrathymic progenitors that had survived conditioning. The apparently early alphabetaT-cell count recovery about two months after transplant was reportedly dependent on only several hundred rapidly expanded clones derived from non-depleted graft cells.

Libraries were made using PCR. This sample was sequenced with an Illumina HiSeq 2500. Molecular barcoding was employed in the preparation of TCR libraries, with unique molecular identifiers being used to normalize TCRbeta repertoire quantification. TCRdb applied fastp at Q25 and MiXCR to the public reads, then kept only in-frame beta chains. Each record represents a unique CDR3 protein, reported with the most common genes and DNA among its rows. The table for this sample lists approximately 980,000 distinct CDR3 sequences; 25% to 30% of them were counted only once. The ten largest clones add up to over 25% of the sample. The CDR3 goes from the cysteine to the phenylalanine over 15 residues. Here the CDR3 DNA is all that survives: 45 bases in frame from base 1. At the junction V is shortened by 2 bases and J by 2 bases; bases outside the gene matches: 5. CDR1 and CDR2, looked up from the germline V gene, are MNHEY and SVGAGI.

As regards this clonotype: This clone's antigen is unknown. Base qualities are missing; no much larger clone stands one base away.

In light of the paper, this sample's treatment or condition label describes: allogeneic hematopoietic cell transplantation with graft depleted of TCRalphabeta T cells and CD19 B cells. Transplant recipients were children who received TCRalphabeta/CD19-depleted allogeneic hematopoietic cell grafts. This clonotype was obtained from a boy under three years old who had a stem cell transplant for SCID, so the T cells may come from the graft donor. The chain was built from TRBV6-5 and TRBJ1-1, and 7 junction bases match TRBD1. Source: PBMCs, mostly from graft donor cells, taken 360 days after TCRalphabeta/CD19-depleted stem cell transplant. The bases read TGTGCCAGCAGTTACGCCCCAGGGGGAAACACTGAAGCTTTCTTT. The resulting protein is CASSYAPGGNTEAFF.